The present entry profiles one T cell receptor beta chain with its context. Per the germline V gene, CDR1 is SGHKS and CDR2 is YYEKEE (reference sequence). V was cut by 4 bases and J by 2 bases, with 15 bases left in between. CDR3 length equals 15 residues. These data come from a study of patients and donors after allogeneic stem cell transplantation. A single record per CDR3 protein comes from TCRdb applying MiXCR to the RT-PCR reads. The data show approximately 20,000 distinct CDR3 sequences, 4.9% seen once. The sequence was obtained from a human donor who was either an allogeneic HSCT recipient or a stem cell or donor lymphocyte infusion donor (not recorded which). It is not recorded whose cells these are; they may come from a transplant donor. Sequencing was performed on blood, either unsorted or a sorted T cell fraction (not recorded which). The genes are TRBV5-5 and TRBJ1-2, with D possibly TRBD1 on 5 matching bases. CDR3 amino acids: CASSPPGRRNYGYTF. The CDR3 DNA is TGTGCCAGCAGCCCTCCGGGACGGCGAAACTATGGCTACACCTTC. Full variable domain (missing parts from reference TRBV5-5 and TRBJ1-2): DAGVTQSPTHLIKTRGQQVTLRCSPISGHKSVSWYQQVLGQGPQFIFQYYEKEERGRGNFPDRFSARQFPNYSSELNVNALLLGDSALYLCASSPPGRRNYGYTFGSGTRLTVV.